Here is one T cell receptor (beta chain) with its context. The sample belongs to a study of T cell responses to AZD1222 COVID-19 vaccine. Study context: Second-dose timings of about 4 or about 12 weeks were pooled.

Sequencing used immunoSEQ multiplex PCR; TCRdb keeps in-frame clones, though not all of them. Found here are 110,000 to 150,000 clones, over 75% of them singletons; the top ten hold 7.5% to 8.5%. The CDR3 totals 13 residues. CDR1 and CDR2 from the germline V gene are SGDLS and YYNGEE. Trimming cost V 0 bases and J 5 bases, with 7 bases left between them. The sample consisted of peripheral blood, taken on day 0 of AZD1222 vaccination. This TCR was recovered from an adult in good health. V usage is TRBV9 and J usage is TRBJ2-3; D is possibly TRBD1 (5 bases). The CDR3 coding sequence is TGTGCCAGCAGCGTAGGGGGCGAAGATACGCAGTATTTT. This sequence encodes CASSVGGEDTQYF.